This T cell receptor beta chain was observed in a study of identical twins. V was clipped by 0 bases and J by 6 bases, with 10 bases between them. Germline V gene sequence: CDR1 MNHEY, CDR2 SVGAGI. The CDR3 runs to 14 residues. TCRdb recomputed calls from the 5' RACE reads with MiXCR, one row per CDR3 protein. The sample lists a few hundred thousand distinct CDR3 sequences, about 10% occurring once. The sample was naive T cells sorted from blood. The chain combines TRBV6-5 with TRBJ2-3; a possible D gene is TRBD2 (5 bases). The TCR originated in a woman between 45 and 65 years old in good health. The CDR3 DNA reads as TGTGCCAGCAGTTACTCAAGCCGGGGTGATACGCAGTATTTT. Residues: CASSYSSRGDTQYF.